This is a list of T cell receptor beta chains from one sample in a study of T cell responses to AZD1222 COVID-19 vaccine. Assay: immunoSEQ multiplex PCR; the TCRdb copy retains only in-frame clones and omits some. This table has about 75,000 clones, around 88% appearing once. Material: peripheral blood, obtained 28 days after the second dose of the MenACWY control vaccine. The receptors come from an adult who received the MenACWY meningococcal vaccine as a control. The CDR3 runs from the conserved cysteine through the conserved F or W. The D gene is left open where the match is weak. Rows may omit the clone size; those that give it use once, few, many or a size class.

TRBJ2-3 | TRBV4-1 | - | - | CASSQFLGGRADTQYF | TGCGCCAGCAGCCAATTTTTGGGGGGGCGCGCAGATACGCAGTATTTT
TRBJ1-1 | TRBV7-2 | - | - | CASSPRGNPMNTEAFF | TGTGCCAGCAGCCCCAGGGGAAATCCAATGAACACTGAAGCTTTCTTT
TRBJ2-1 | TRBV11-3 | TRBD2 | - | CASSSSGSTNEQFF | TGTGCCAGCAGCTCTAGCGGTTCCACCAATGAGCAGTTCTTC
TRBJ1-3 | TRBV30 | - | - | CAWSVGSVWNTIYF | TGTGCCTGGAGTGTCGGCTCTGTTTGGAACACCATATATTTT
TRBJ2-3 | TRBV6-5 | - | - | CASGPDTDTQYF | TGTGCCAGTGGACCAGACACAGATACGCAGTATTTT
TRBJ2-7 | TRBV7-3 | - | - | CASSFWEGAVKYF | TGTGCCAGCAGCTTCTGGGAGGGGGCGGTGAAGTACTTC
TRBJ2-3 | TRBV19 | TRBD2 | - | CASSLNSGGGDTQYF | TGTGCCAGTAGCCTTAATAGCGGGGGGGGAGATACGCAGTATTTT
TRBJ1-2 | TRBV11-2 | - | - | CASSLERARDGYTF | TGTGCCAGCAGCTTAGAGAGAGCGAGGGATGGCTACACCTTC
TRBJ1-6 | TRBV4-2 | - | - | CASSQEMGINSPLHF | TGTGCCAGCAGCCAAGAAATGGGTATAAATTCACCCCTCCACTTT
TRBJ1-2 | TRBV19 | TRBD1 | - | CASSINLGQGSSIYGYTF | TGTGCCAGTAGTATTAATTTGGGACAGGGATCCTCCATCTATGGCTACACCTTC
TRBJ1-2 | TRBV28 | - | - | CASSLQAGGYTF | TGTGCCAGCAGTTTACAGGCGGGGGGCTACACCTTC
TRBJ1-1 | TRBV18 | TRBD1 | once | CASSPGTGNTEAFF | TGTGCCAGCTCACCTGGGACAGGGAACACTGAAGCTTTCTTT
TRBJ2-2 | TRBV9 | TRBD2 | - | CASSVGLAGGFGNTGELFF | TGTGCCAGCAGCGTAGGCCTAGCGGGGGGTTTCGGGAACACCGGGGAGCTGTTTTTT
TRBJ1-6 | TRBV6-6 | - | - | CASSFEKNSPLHF | TGTGCCAGCAGTTTTGAAAAGAATTCACCCCTCCACTTT
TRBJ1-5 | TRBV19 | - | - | CASSIGKNRLYSNQPQHF | TGTGCCAGTAGTATAGGGAAAAACCGCCTCTATAGCAATCAGCCCCAGCATTTT
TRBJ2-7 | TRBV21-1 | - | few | CASSITGGYEQYF | TGTGCCAGCAGCATTACAGGGGGCTACGAGCAGTACTTC
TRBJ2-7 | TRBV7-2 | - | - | CASSQGGQSSYEQYF | TGTGCCAGCAGCCAGGGGGGCCAGAGCTCCTACGAGCAGTACTTC
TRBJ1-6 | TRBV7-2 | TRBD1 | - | CASSSYDRGWNSPLHF | TGTGCCAGCAGCTCTTACGACAGGGGGTGGAATTCACCCCTCCACTTT
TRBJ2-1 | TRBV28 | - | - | CASSRVGNEQFF | TGTGCCAGCAGCCGAGTCGGGAATGAGCAGTTCTTC
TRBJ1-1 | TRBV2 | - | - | CASSRNTEAFF | TGTGCCAGCAGTCGGAACACTGAAGCTTTCTTT
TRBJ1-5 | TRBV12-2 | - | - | CASRYIQGYSNQPQHF | TGTGCAAGTCGCTATATTCAGGGCTATAGCAATCAGCCCCAGCATTTT
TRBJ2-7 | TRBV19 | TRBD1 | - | CASSIQGQGAYEQYF | TGTGCCAGTAGTATACAGGGACAGGGGGCGTACGAGCAGTACTTC
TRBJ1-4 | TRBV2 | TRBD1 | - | CASRTLQGGNEKLFF | TGTGCCAGCAGGACACTTCAGGGGGGCAATGAAAAACTGTTTTTT
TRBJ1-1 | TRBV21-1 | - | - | CASSKCQSRKPEAFF | TGTGCCAGCAGCAAATGTCAGTCGAGGAAACCTGAAGCTTTCTTT
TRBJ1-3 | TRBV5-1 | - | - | CASSLGGDPSGNTIYF | TGCGCCAGCAGCTTGGGAGGAGACCCCTCTGGAAACACCATATATTTT
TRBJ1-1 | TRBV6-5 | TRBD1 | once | CASRIRGREAFF | TGTGCCAGCAGAATTAGGGGGCGTGAAGCTTTCTTT
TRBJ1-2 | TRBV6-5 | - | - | CASGPGVGLGYGYTF | TGTGCCAGCGGCCCCGGGGTAGGGTTAGGGTATGGCTACACCTTC
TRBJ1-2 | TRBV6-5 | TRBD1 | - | CASSSGTDFYGYTF | TGTGCCAGCAGCTCCGGGACAGATTTTTATGGCTACACCTTC
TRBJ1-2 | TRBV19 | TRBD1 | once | CASSPRGGQGSGPSANYGYTF | TGTGCCAGTAGTCCCCGGGGCGGACAGGGCTCGGGACCCTCAGCTAACTATGGCTACACCTTC
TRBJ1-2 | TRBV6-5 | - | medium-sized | CASSQDPIDYGYTF | TGTGCCAGCAGCCAAGACCCGATCGACTATGGCTACACCTTC
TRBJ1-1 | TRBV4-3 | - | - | CASSLRTVGATEAFF | TGCGCCAGCAGCCTCAGAACGGTGGGGGCCACTGAAGCTTTCTTT
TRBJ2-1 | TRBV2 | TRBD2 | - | CASSGASGGWSYNEQFF | TGTGCCAGCAGCGGGGCTAGCGGGGGGTGGTCCTACAATGAGCAGTTCTTC
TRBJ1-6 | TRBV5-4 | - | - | CASRSGGEGNSPLHF | TGTGCCAGCAGGTCGGGAGGGGAGGGTAATTCACCCCTCCACTTT
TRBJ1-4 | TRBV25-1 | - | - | CASSAFDRTTNEKLFF | TGTGCCAGCAGTGCATTCGACAGGACAACTAATGAAAAACTGTTTTTT
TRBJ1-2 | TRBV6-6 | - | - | CASSPETDYGYTF | TGTGCCAGCAGTCCCGAGACAGATTATGGCTACACCTTC
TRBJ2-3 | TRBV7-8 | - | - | CASELLGVTDTQYF | TGTGCCAGCGAACTCCTCGGTGTCACAGATACGCAGTATTTT
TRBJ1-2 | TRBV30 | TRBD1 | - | CAWSVGTGGYYGYTF | TGTGCCTGGAGTGTAGGGACAGGAGGGTACTATGGCTACACCTTC
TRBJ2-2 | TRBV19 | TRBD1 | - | CASARQGTNTGELFF | TGTGCCAGTGCTCGACAGGGAACGAACACCGGGGAGCTGTTTTTT
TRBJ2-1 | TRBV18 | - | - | CASSPLPSYYNEQFF | TGTGCCAGCTCACCACTCCCCTCATACTACAATGAGCAGTTCTTC
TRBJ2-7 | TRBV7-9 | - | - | CASSLGGNSYEQYF | TGTGCCAGCAGCTTAGGGGGGAACTCCTACGAGCAGTACTTC
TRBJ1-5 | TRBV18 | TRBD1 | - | CASSPEGTGLGQPQHF | TGTGCCAGCTCACCAGAGGGGACAGGGTTGGGTCAGCCCCAGCATTTT
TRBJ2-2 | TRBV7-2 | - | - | CASRTGASAAGELFF | TGTGCCAGCAGGACCGGGGCTAGCGCGGCCGGGGAGCTGTTTTTT
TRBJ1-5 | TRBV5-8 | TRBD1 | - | CASSLGDRGNQPQHF | TGTGCCAGCAGCTTAGGGGACAGGGGTAATCAGCCCCAGCATTTT
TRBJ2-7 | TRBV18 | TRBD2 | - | CASSPKLGTSGAYEQYF | TGTGCCAGCTCACCAAAACTGGGGACTAGCGGGGCCTACGAGCAGTACTTC
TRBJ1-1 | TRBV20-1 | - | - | CSASDSAWKEAFF | TGCAGTGCTAGTGACAGTGCCTGGAAAGAAGCTTTCTTT
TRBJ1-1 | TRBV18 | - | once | CASSPYRDPEAFF | TGTGCCAGCTCACCATACCGGGACCCTGAAGCTTTCTTT
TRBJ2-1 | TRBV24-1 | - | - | CATSDTGKNEQFF | TGTGCCACCAGTGACACAGGGAAGAATGAGCAGTTCTTC
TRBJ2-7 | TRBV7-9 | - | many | CASSLAVGNSYEQYF | TGTGCCAGCAGCTTAGCGGTCGGTAACTCCTACGAGCAGTACTTC
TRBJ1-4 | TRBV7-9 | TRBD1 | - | CASSLGTANEKLFF | TGTGCCAGCAGCCTAGGGACAGCAAATGAAAAACTGTTTTTT
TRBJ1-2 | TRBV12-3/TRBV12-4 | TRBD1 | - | CASRAGTAGGYTF | TGTGCCAGCAGAGCCGGGACAGCGGGTGGCTACACCTTC
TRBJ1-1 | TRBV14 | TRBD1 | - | CASSPTGGTEAFF | TGTGCCAGCAGCCCCACAGGGGGGACTGAAGCTTTCTTT
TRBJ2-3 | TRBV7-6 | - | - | CASSLGADTDTQYF | TGTGCCAGCAGCTTAGGGGCCGACACAGATACGCAGTATTTT
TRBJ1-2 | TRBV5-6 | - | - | CASSLQGPIGGYTF | TGTGCCAGCAGCTTGCAGGGTCCAATCGGTGGCTACACCTTC
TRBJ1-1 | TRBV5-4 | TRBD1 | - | CASSPNRDSHTEAFF | TGTGCCAGCAGCCCTAATCGGGACAGCCACACTGAAGCTTTCTTT
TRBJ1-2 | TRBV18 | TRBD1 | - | CASSPETGFGYDYTF | TGTGCCAGCTCACCTGAGACAGGGTTCGGGTATGACTACACCTTC
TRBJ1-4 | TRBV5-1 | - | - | CASREGVEKLFF | TGCGCCAGCAGAGAAGGGGTTGAAAAACTGTTTTTT
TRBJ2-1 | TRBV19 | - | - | CASSITGSSYNEQFF | TGTGCCAGTAGTATAACTGGGAGCTCCTACAATGAGCAGTTCTTC
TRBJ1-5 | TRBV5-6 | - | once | CASSLGHRRGQPQHF | TGTGCCAGCAGCTTGGGGCACCGGCGGGGTCAGCCCCAGCATTTT